This entry describes one TCR beta chain. This sample is part of a study of blood T cell repertoires in COVID-19. Study at large: Acute and convalescent COVID-19 specimens originated in the United States, Italy and Spain. PBMCs, B-cell-depleted T cells, or T cells provided the cDNA or gDNA that made up the material.

Germline values: CDR1 MNHEY, CDR2 SMNVEV (reference sequence). The CDR3 has 14 residues. After removal of 5 bases from V and 4 bases from J, the junction contained 4 bases not matched to a gene. Per the original data handling: The authors estimated nucleated cell counts from reference gene primer amplification. Method: immunoSEQ multiplex PCR; TCRdb's copy keeps in-frame clones and lacks some. That table supplies the V and J calls and clone size; D and trimming were determined from the DNA. There are around 200,000 clones in the sample; 70% to 90% occur only once, and approximately 12% lies in the top ten.

The chain has TRBV27 and TRBJ2-1; the match to TRBD2 covers 8 bases. Sequencing used peripheral blood. The source is a woman between 18 and 29 years old who had recovered from COVID-19. The CDR3 reads CASSKGLGYNEQFF. The CDR3 coding sequence is TGTGCCAGCAGTAAGGGACTAGGTTACAATGAGCAGTTCTTC.